The rows below give T cell receptor beta chains drawn from one sample of a study of persistence of HIV-infected CD4 T cells. Method: immunoSEQ multiplex PCR; TCRdb's copy keeps in-frame clones and lacks some. The sample records some 9,200 clones, more than 70% being singletons. These TCRs are of unknown antigen specificity. The source material was CD4+ T cells sorted from PBMCs after roughly 19-hour stimulation, sampled from a patient who received antiretroviral therapy. Receptors were obtained from an adult woman with HIV who was CMV-seropositive. CDR3s include the opening cysteine and the closing phenylalanine or tryptophan. A D gene is named only where the DNA matches it firmly. Rows may omit the clone size; those that give it use once, few, many or a size class.

cdr3_nt: TGTGCCAGCAGTCGACTGACAGCCTTGTACTCTGGGGCCAACGTCCTGACTTTC; cdr3_aa: CASSRLTALYSGANVLTF; cdr3_length: 18; clone_size: .; j_call: TRBJ2-6; d_call: .; v_call: TRBV6-6
cdr3_nt: TGTGCCAGCAGCTCCCAGGGATACTCTGGAAACACCATATATTTT; cdr3_aa: CASSSQGYSGNTIYF; cdr3_length: 15; clone_size: .; j_call: TRBJ1-3; d_call: .; v_call: TRBV5-5
cdr3_nt: TGTGCCAGCAGTTCTACGAAAAATTCACCCCTCCACTTT; cdr3_aa: CASSSTKNSPLHF; cdr3_length: 13; clone_size: .; j_call: TRBJ1-6; d_call: .; v_call: TRBV27
cdr3_nt: TGTGCCAGCAGTCTACGAGCCGGGGAAGTCATTAATTCACCCCTCCACTTT; cdr3_aa: CASSLRAGEVINSPLHF; cdr3_length: 17; clone_size: .; j_call: TRBJ1-6; d_call: .; v_call: TRBV16
cdr3_nt: TGCGCCAGCAGTGAGTCGAGGGGCACTGAAGCTTTCTTT; cdr3_aa: CASSESRGTEAFF; cdr3_length: 13; clone_size: .; j_call: TRBJ1-1; d_call: .; v_call: TRBV10-1
cdr3_nt: TGCGCCAGCAGCCAAACCGGGACTAGCGGGTCTCTTCAAGAGACCCAGTACTTC; cdr3_aa: CASSQTGTSGSLQETQYF; cdr3_length: 18; clone_size: large; j_call: TRBJ2-5; d_call: TRBD2; v_call: TRBV4-3
cdr3_nt: TGTGCCAGCAGCCTGGGACACTTGTACAATGAGCAGTTCTTC; cdr3_aa: CASSLGHLYNEQFF; cdr3_length: 14; clone_size: .; j_call: TRBJ2-1; d_call: .; v_call: TRBV5-5
cdr3_nt: TGTGCCAGCAGCCAAACTCACAGTAACTATGGCTACACCTTC; cdr3_aa: CASSQTHSNYGYTF; cdr3_length: 14; clone_size: .; j_call: TRBJ1-2; d_call: .; v_call: TRBV3-1/TRBV3-2
cdr3_nt: TGTGCCAGCCTCCAATGTAGTCTAGCGGGGGGCCCCCAAGAGACCCAGTACTTC; cdr3_aa: CASLQCSLAGGPQETQYF; cdr3_length: 18; clone_size: .; j_call: TRBJ2-5; d_call: TRBD2; v_call: TRBV6-9
cdr3_nt: TGCAGTGCTAGTCCCAGCGGGGGGCAGGAGACCCAGTACTTC; cdr3_aa: CSASPSGGQETQYF; cdr3_length: 14; clone_size: .; j_call: TRBJ2-5; d_call: TRBD2; v_call: TRBV20-1
cdr3_nt: TGTGCCAGCAGCCCCTCACTGAGCGGGGGCTTCTACAATGAGCAGTTCTTC; cdr3_aa: CASSPSLSGGFYNEQFF; cdr3_length: 17; clone_size: .; j_call: TRBJ2-1; d_call: TRBD2; v_call: TRBV3-1/TRBV3-2
cdr3_nt: TGTGCCAGCAGCCAAGGTACAGCTACCTACGAGCAGTACTTC; cdr3_aa: CASSQGTATYEQYF; cdr3_length: 14; clone_size: once; j_call: TRBJ2-7; d_call: .; v_call: TRBV3-1/TRBV3-2
cdr3_nt: TGTGCTAGTGCCCCGAGGGCAGACTCTCCTGGAGGTGAAAAACTGTTTTTT; cdr3_aa: CASAPRADSPGGEKLFF; cdr3_length: 17; clone_size: .; j_call: TRBJ1-4; d_call: .; v_call: TRBV12-5
cdr3_nt: TGTGCCATCAGTGATGGGCACTGGGATCAGTATTTT; cdr3_aa: CAISDGHWDQYF; cdr3_length: 12; clone_size: once; j_call: TRBJ2-3; d_call: .; v_call: TRBV10-3
cdr3_nt: TGCGCCAGCAGCCAAGACCCCGCTCCCTACAATGAGCAGTTCTTC; cdr3_aa: CASSQDPAPYNEQFF; cdr3_length: 15; clone_size: once; j_call: TRBJ2-1; d_call: .; v_call: TRBV4-1
cdr3_nt: TGTGCCAGCAGCTTCCAGCTTACAGGGTCCGAGCAGTACTTC; cdr3_aa: CASSFQLTGSEQYF; cdr3_length: 14; clone_size: .; j_call: TRBJ2-7; d_call: .; v_call: TRBV7-9
cdr3_nt: TGCGCCAGCAGCCCCCAGTCCGACCTTATGGGGGAGCTGTTTTTT; cdr3_aa: CASSPQSDLMGELFF; cdr3_length: 15; clone_size: .; j_call: TRBJ2-2; d_call: .; v_call: TRBV5-1
cdr3_nt: TGTGCCAGCACTGAGGGGACAGTAGCTGGCTACACCTTC; cdr3_aa: CASTEGTVAGYTF; cdr3_length: 13; clone_size: .; j_call: TRBJ1-2; d_call: TRBD1; v_call: TRBV25-1
cdr3_nt: TGTGCCAGCAGCCAAGACACAGTTTCCTCTGGAAACACCATATATTTT; cdr3_aa: CASSQDTVSSGNTIYF; cdr3_length: 16; clone_size: few; j_call: TRBJ1-3; d_call: .; v_call: TRBV3-1/TRBV3-2
cdr3_nt: TGTGCCAGCAGCCCAGAGCGGTCTAGCGCGGTCTACGAGCAGTACTTC; cdr3_aa: CASSPERSSAVYEQYF; cdr3_length: 16; clone_size: .; j_call: TRBJ2-7; d_call: .; v_call: TRBV7-2
cdr3_nt: TGTGCCAGCTCACCAGGGAACACTGAAGCTTTCTTT; cdr3_aa: CASSPGNTEAFF; cdr3_length: 12; clone_size: .; j_call: TRBJ1-1; d_call: .; v_call: TRBV18
cdr3_nt: TGTGCCAGCCGCCAGGTCACCGGGGAGCTGTTTTTT; cdr3_aa: CASRQVTGELFF; cdr3_length: 12; clone_size: .; j_call: TRBJ2-2; d_call: .; v_call: TRBV9
cdr3_nt: TGTGCCAGCAGCCCAGGGGAGCGGGCCACAGATACGCAGTATTTT; cdr3_aa: CASSPGERATDTQYF; cdr3_length: 15; clone_size: .; j_call: TRBJ2-3; d_call: .; v_call: TRBV3-1/TRBV3-2
cdr3_nt: TGTGCCAGCAGCCGGACAGGGACGACGACTGAAGCTTTCTTT; cdr3_aa: CASSRTGTTTEAFF; cdr3_length: 14; clone_size: few; j_call: TRBJ1-1; d_call: TRBD1; v_call: TRBV13
cdr3_nt: TGTGCCAGCAGTGCGTACAGGGGCCCCTACGAGCAGTACTTC; cdr3_aa: CASSAYRGPYEQYF; cdr3_length: 14; clone_size: .; j_call: TRBJ2-7; d_call: TRBD1; v_call: TRBV2
cdr3_nt: TGTGCCACCAGTGACCACAGATATGGCTACACCTTC; cdr3_aa: CATSDHRYGYTF; cdr3_length: 12; clone_size: .; j_call: TRBJ1-2; d_call: .; v_call: TRBV24-1
cdr3_nt: TGTGCCAGCAGTCGCCGACCTCAGGGGGGAGGCAATCAGCCCCAGCATTTT; cdr3_aa: CASSRRPQGGGNQPQHF; cdr3_length: 17; clone_size: .; j_call: TRBJ1-5; d_call: TRBD1; v_call: TRBV28
cdr3_nt: TGCGCCAGCAGCTTGGAAGTTTTAAGGGCTGGAGGCTACACCTTC; cdr3_aa: CASSLEVLRAGGYTF; cdr3_length: 15; clone_size: .; j_call: TRBJ1-2; d_call: .; v_call: TRBV5-1
cdr3_nt: TGTGCCAGCAGCGCGGACAACTTTGGTACTGAAGCTTTCTTT; cdr3_aa: CASSADNFGTEAFF; cdr3_length: 14; clone_size: .; j_call: TRBJ1-1; d_call: .; v_call: TRBV9
cdr3_nt: TGTGCCTGGAGCAAACAGGGAAGGGGCGGGGAGCTGTTTTTT; cdr3_aa: CAWSKQGRGGELFF; cdr3_length: 14; clone_size: few; j_call: TRBJ2-2; d_call: .; v_call: TRBV30
cdr3_nt: TGTGCCAGCAGTCCCCGGGTACTGAGGACAGATACGCAGTATTTT; cdr3_aa: CASSPRVLRTDTQYF; cdr3_length: 15; clone_size: .; j_call: TRBJ2-3; d_call: .; v_call: TRBV6-6
cdr3_nt: TGTGCCAGCAGTGTCGACAGGGGCTCTGGGGCCAACGTCCTGACTTTC; cdr3_aa: CASSVDRGSGANVLTF; cdr3_length: 16; clone_size: .; j_call: TRBJ2-6; d_call: TRBD1; v_call: TRBV6-1
cdr3_nt: TGTGCCAGCGGTGGCAGGCAAGGTGAAAAACTGTTTTTT; cdr3_aa: CASGGRQGEKLFF; cdr3_length: 13; clone_size: .; j_call: TRBJ1-4; d_call: .; v_call: TRBV2
cdr3_nt: TGTGCCAGCTCACCGGGACGCAGCAGGGACCAGTACTTC; cdr3_aa: CASSPGRSRDQYF; cdr3_length: 13; clone_size: .; j_call: TRBJ2-5; d_call: .; v_call: TRBV18
cdr3_nt: TGCGCCAGCAGTGACGGGGGCCAGACGTCAACTAATGAAAAACTGTTTTTT; cdr3_aa: CASSDGGQTSTNEKLFF; cdr3_length: 17; clone_size: few; j_call: TRBJ1-4; d_call: .; v_call: TRBV10-2
cdr3_nt: TGTGCCAGCCAAACGAAGACCTACGAGCAGTACTTC; cdr3_aa: CASQTKTYEQYF; cdr3_length: 12; clone_size: .; j_call: TRBJ2-7; d_call: .; v_call: TRBV2
cdr3_nt: TGTGCCAGCAGCTTCCGTAATCAGCCCCAGCATTTT; cdr3_aa: CASSFRNQPQHF; cdr3_length: 12; clone_size: few; j_call: TRBJ1-5; d_call: .; v_call: TRBV13
cdr3_nt: TGTGCCAGCAGCCTCTACCCGAACACTGAAGCTTTCTTT; cdr3_aa: CASSLYPNTEAFF; cdr3_length: 13; clone_size: .; j_call: TRBJ1-1; d_call: .; v_call: TRBV14
cdr3_nt: TGTGCCAGCAGCCCTGACAGGGCCACCGGGGAGCTGTTTTTT; cdr3_aa: CASSPDRATGELFF; cdr3_length: 14; clone_size: once; j_call: TRBJ2-2; d_call: TRBD1; v_call: TRBV3-1/TRBV3-2
cdr3_nt: TGCGCCAGCAGCCAGCGACAGGGCGGCACAGATACGCAGTATTTT; cdr3_aa: CASSQRQGGTDTQYF; cdr3_length: 15; clone_size: .; j_call: TRBJ2-3; d_call: TRBD1; v_call: TRBV5-1
cdr3_nt: TGCGCCAGCAGCGAGTGGGCAGGCGGCAATCAGCCCCAGCATTTT; cdr3_aa: CASSEWAGGNQPQHF; cdr3_length: 15; clone_size: .; j_call: TRBJ1-5; d_call: .; v_call: TRBV4-3
cdr3_nt: TGCGCCAGCAGTAGGGGCGGGACAGTGGCCTACGAGCAGTACTTC; cdr3_aa: CASSRGGTVAYEQYF; cdr3_length: 15; clone_size: .; j_call: TRBJ2-7; d_call: .; v_call: TRBV10-2
cdr3_nt: TGTGCCAGCTCCCAGGGACAGGGCAGCTCACCCCTCCACTTT; cdr3_aa: CASSQGQGSSPLHF; cdr3_length: 14; clone_size: .; j_call: TRBJ1-6; d_call: TRBD1; v_call: TRBV18